This is a list of T cell receptor beta chains from one sample in a study of blood T cell repertoires in COVID-19. Only in-frame clones appear in the TCRdb table, and some are missing; sequencing was by immunoSEQ multiplex PCR. The table records about 300,000 clones, 88% of them present only once. Input material: peripheral blood. The receptors here all came from a woman aged 25 to 39 who had recovered from COVID-19. Each CDR3 is given with its conserved first and last residue. Each record gives: V gene, D gene, clone size, J gene, CDR3 DNA, CDR3 protein. D genes are given only for firm matches. Clone size is given for some rows only: seen once, a few or many times, or a class if the clone is expanded.

TRBV10-3	.	.	TRBJ1-1	TGTGCCATCAGTGAGGCAGGCAACAACATGAACACTGAAGCTTTCTTT	CAISEAGNNMNTEAFF
TRBV7-8	TRBD1	.	TRBJ2-7	TGTGCCAGCAGCTCGTCCCGGGACAGGGGCTCCTACGAGCAGTACTTC	CASSSSRDRGSYEQYF
TRBV2	TRBD1	.	TRBJ1-1	TGTGCCAGCAGTCTCAGGGGGAGGATGGACACTGAAGCTTTCTTT	CASSLRGRMDTEAFF
TRBV11-2	TRBD1	.	TRBJ2-3	TGTGCCAGCAGCTTGGCAGTCAGGGGGATTGGAGCAGATACGCAGTATTTT	CASSLAVRGIGADTQYF
TRBV27	TRBD1	.	TRBJ2-1	TGTGCCAGCATTCTTAGACAGGGGGCCCCCCATGAGCAGTTCTTC	CASILRQGAPHEQFF
TRBV5-1	.	.	TRBJ1-1	TGCGCCAGCAGCTTACAGGGTCCCACTGAAGCTTTCTTT	CASSLQGPTEAFF
TRBV29-1	.	.	TRBJ2-2	TGCAGCGTTGTTTCTGGCTCCGGGGAGCTGTTTTTT	CSVVSGSGELFF
TRBV5-4	.	.	TRBJ1-6	TGTGCCAGCAGCGGGGACCAGACAGGCCTCGGTTCACCCCTCCACTTT	CASSGDQTGLGSPLHF
TRBV19	TRBD1	.	TRBJ1-4	TGTGCCAGTAGAGCCCGGGACAGGGGTAATGAAAAACTGTTTTTT	CASRARDRGNEKLFF
TRBV4-1	.	few	TRBJ2-2	TGCGCCAGCAGCCAAGAATCCCATCTTGGCATGGGGGCGGGCACCGGGGAGCTGTTTTTT	CASSQESHLGMGAGTGELFF
TRBV6-6	TRBD2	.	TRBJ2-5	TGTGCCAGCAGTTACGCTAGCGGGGGGCCTAAAGAGACCCAGTACTTC	CASSYASGGPKETQYF
TRBV28	.	.	TRBJ1-2	TGTGCCAGCAGCCACGGACAGCCTGGAACCTTC	CASSHGQPGTF
TRBV6-6	TRBD1	.	TRBJ2-5	TGTGCCAGCAGGACACAGGGGTCGAAGACCCAGTACTTC	CASRTQGSKTQYF
TRBV5-1	TRBD1	.	TRBJ2-7	TGCGCCAGCAGCTTGGCCGGGCAGGGGACAGGCTACGAGCAGTACTTC	CASSLAGQGTGYEQYF
TRBV10-3	.	.	TRBJ1-5	TGTGCCATCAGGCAGGGCCTAGATCAGCCCCAGCATTTT	CAIRQGLDQPQHF
TRBV27	TRBD2	.	TRBJ2-1	TGTGCCAGCAGTTTATGGGCGGGGGGGCGTGAGCAGTTCTTC	CASSLWAGGREQFF
TRBV7-9	.	.	TRBJ2-5	TGTGCCAGCAGCACGAGAGGTGCCGGGGGAGCTGCCGAGACCCAGTACTTC	CASSTRGAGGAAETQYF
TRBV30	.	.	TRBJ2-1	TGTGCCTGGAATTTAGGGGGCAATGAGCAGTTCTTC	CAWNLGGNEQFF
TRBV6-2/TRBV6-3	TRBD1	.	TRBJ1-2	TGTGCCAGCAGTTACTTCCGGGACAGTAACTATGGCTACACCTTC	CASSYFRDSNYGYTF
TRBV6-2/TRBV6-3	TRBD1	.	TRBJ2-7	TGTGCCAGCAGCCTACTCCCCGACAGGGCCTACGAGCAGTACTTC	CASSLLPDRAYEQYF
TRBV29-1	.	.	TRBJ2-3	TGCAGCGGAGAGGGGGGGAGCACAGATACGCAGTATTTT	CSGEGGSTDTQYF
TRBV7-2	.	.	TRBJ2-5	TGTGCCAGCAGCTTAGATCTGACTACACAAGAGACCCAGTACTTC	CASSLDLTTQETQYF
TRBV15	TRBD2	.	TRBJ2-2	TGTGCCACCAGCAGGAGCGGGGTGGGCGGGGAGCTGTTTTTT	CATSRSGVGGELFF
TRBV28	.	.	TRBJ1-5	TGTGCCAGCAGTCGGCTTGAGACAGCTTATCAGCCCCAGCATTTT	CASSRLETAYQPQHF
TRBV3-1/TRBV3-2	.	.	TRBJ2-5	TGTGCCAGCAGCTCAGGGGGAGGTCAAGAGACCCAGTACTTC	CASSSGGGQETQYF
TRBV2	.	.	TRBJ1-1	TGTGCCAGCAGTACAGAGAACACTGAAGCTTTCTTT	CASSTENTEAFF
TRBV18	.	.	TRBJ2-1	TGTGCCAGCTCACCCAGGGTCGGTGAGCAGTTCTTC	CASSPRVGEQFF
TRBV30	.	.	TRBJ2-1	TGTGCCTGGAGTCCCCCAGGGGCCGCCTACAATGAGCAGTTCTTC	CAWSPPGAAYNEQFF
TRBV14	.	.	TRBJ1-2	TGTGCCAGCAGCCAAGCAGCAGGGGCGGGAGTAGGCTACACCTTC	CASSQAAGAGVGYTF
TRBV14	.	.	TRBJ2-1	TGTGCCAGCAGCCAAGTTGCGCGGGGCCACTACAATGAGCAGTTCTTC	CASSQVARGHYNEQFF
TRBV2	TRBD1	.	TRBJ2-1	TGTGCCAGCAGTGAAGCTGCCGGACAGGCCTGGTATGAGCAGTTCTTC	CASSEAAGQAWYEQFF
TRBV7-2	TRBD1	.	TRBJ2-3	TGTGCCAGCAGCACACAGGGGGGCACAGATACGCAGTATTTT	CASSTQGGTDTQYF
TRBV3-1/TRBV3-2	TRBD2	once	TRBJ2-1	TGTGCCAGCAGCCGACGACCTGGGGGCGGGGGGCGGAAATTGTTGAATGAGCAGTTCTTC	CASSRRPGGGGRKLLNEQFF
TRBV5-1	TRBD2	.	TRBJ2-3	TGCGCCAGCAGCTTGGACGCTAGCGGGGGCACAGATACGCAGTATTTT	CASSLDASGGTDTQYF
TRBV6-2/TRBV6-3	.	few	TRBJ2-3	TGTGCCAGCAGTAACACCCGTGGAGCGGGCCTCGATGGTACGCAGTATTTT	CASSNTRGAGLDGTQYF
TRBV21-1	.	.	TRBJ2-2	TGTGCCAGCAGCAGAGGTTGCAGGGGGCTCGGCACCGGGGAGCTGTTTTTT	CASSRGCRGLGTGELFF
TRBV19	.	.	TRBJ1-1	TGTGCCAGTAGTATTGGGTGGAGCGAGAACACTGAAGCTTTCTTT	CASSIGWSENTEAFF
TRBV7-2	TRBD2	.	TRBJ2-1	TGTGCCAGCAGCTTACTTAGACTAGCGGGCTACAATGAGCAGTTCTTC	CASSLLRLAGYNEQFF
TRBV7-7	.	once	TRBJ2-1	TGTGCCAGCAGCCAAGGGAGCTCCTACAATGAGCAGTTCTTC	CASSQGSSYNEQFF
TRBV28	.	.	TRBJ2-7	TGTGCCAGCACCCCCGGTGCCTACGAGCAGTACTTC	CASTPGAYEQYF
TRBV5-6	.	.	TRBJ1-1	TGTGCCAGCAGCTTGGACAGCCAGAACACTGAAGCTTTCTTT	CASSLDSQNTEAFF
TRBV14	.	.	TRBJ1-1	TGTGCCAGCAGCCAAGATCTGGGTTTGGGCATTGAAGCTTTCTTT	CASSQDLGLGIEAFF